One sample yielded the 18 T cell receptor beta chains listed below, sequenced in a study of shared clonotypes between healthy human individuals. Clones were sequenced by immunoSEQ multiplex PCR, and TCRdb holds only the in-frame ones, with some missing. The sample consists of roughly 530,000 clones, around 96% of them appearing once. The sequenced sample consisted of naive CD4+ T cells sorted from blood. Noted subset: CD45RA+ positively selected. These receptors were taken from a woman aged 25 to 39 in good health.

The V call is TRBV19, the J call TRBJ1-1, with 7 bases lining up with TRBD1. CDR1 and CDR2 (germline): LNHDA, SQIVND (reference sequence). V was clipped by 6 bases and J by 1 base; unmatched bases: 2. CDR3 size: 13 residues. CDR3 amino acids: CASSTGENTEAFF. The CDR3 DNA is TGTGCCAGTAGCACAGGGGAGAACACTGAAGCTTTCTTT.

The V call is TRBV25-1, the J call TRBJ2-4; maybe TRBD1 (7 bases). Germline-derived CDR1 and CDR2 are MGHDK and SYGVNS. This CDR3 spans 17 amino acids. Trimming left V 1 base short and J 7 bases short, with 20 bases between. In DNA, the CDR3 is TGTGCCAGCAGTGAATCAGGCAGGGGGGCCAATAAGAACATTCAGTACTTC. Translating it yields CASSESGRGANKNIQYF.

This clone was counted a single time. The chain has TRBV19 and TRBJ1-2; D unclear. The CDR3 extends over 14 amino acids. Germline V gene sequence: CDR1 LNHDA, CDR2 SQIVND (reference sequence). Trimming took 3 bases from V and 4 from J, leaving 12 bases between them. The CDR3 DNA sequence: TGTGCCAGTAGTATCATGAGTCAGGCCTATGGCTACACCTTC. Residues: CASSIMSQAYGYTF.

Details on this clone: The same CDR3 can be traced to other DNA sequences in this sample. The chain joins TRBV20-1 to TRBJ2-3, with no clear D. The CDR3 totals 11 residues. From germline, CDR1 is DFQATT and CDR2 SNEGSKA (reference sequence). With 2 bases removed from V and 5 bases from J, the gap between germline ends came to 5 bases. The chain's CDR3 is CSARFGDTQYF. In nucleotides, the CDR3 is TGCAGTGCTAGATTCGGAGATACGCAGTATTTT.

The chain links TRBV4-2 to TRBJ1-3; D not certain. Trimming cost V 0 bases and J 4 bases, with 13 bases left between them. CDR1 and CDR2 (germline): LGHNA, YNFKEQ. The CDR3 is 16 amino acids. CDR3 residues: CASSQEAQSYGNTIYF. In nucleotides, the CDR3 is TGTGCCAGCAGCCAAGAAGCCCAAAGCTACGGAAACACCATATATTTT.

The V and J genes are TRBV28 and TRBJ1-6; weak D call: TRBD1 (6 bases). This CDR3 contains 16 residues. The germline gives CDR1 MDHEN, CDR2 SYDVKM. Trimming took 7 bases from V and 8 from J, leaving 21 bases between them. CDR3 in DNA: TGTGCCAGCACCCGGCTCGGTTGGGGGCAGGATTCACCCCTCCACTTT. This encodes CASTRLGWGQDSPLHF.

This clone was recorded only once. The chain recombines TRBV5-1 with TRBJ2-5; D is possibly TRBD2 (5 bases). This CDR3 contains 13 residues. Trimming pared 2 bases from V and 3 bases from J, leaving 8 bases between. CDR1 SGHRS and CDR2 YFSETQ come from the germline V gene. DNA for the CDR3: TGCGCCAGCAGCTTCTTGAGGGAAGAGACCCAGTACTTC. Amino acids: CASSFLREETQYF. Filled out from reference TRBV5-1 and TRBJ2-5, the complete variable domain reads KAGVTQTPRYLIKTRGQQVTLSCSPISGHRSVSWYQQTPGQGLQFLFEYFSETQRNKGNFPGRFSGRQFSNSRSEMNVSTLELGDSALYLCASSFLREETQYFGPGTRLLVL.

This chain links TRBV27 with TRBJ2-1; perhaps TRBD2 as D (5 bases). The ends were cut back, 3 bases at V and 0 bases at J, with 9 bases in the middle. This CDR3 spans 15 amino acids. Germline assignment: CDR1 MNHEY and CDR2 SMNVEV (reference sequence). CDR3 region: CASSFSASSYNEQFF. CDR3 in DNA: TGTGCCAGCAGTTTTAGCGCGAGCTCCTACAATGAGCAGTTCTTC.

The chain couples TRBV28 to TRBJ2-7; D is ambiguous. Germline V gives CDR1 MDHEN, CDR2 SYDVKM. The CDR3 is made up of 15 amino acids. V gave up 2 bases and J gave up 2 bases, with 13 bases separating them. The CDR3 bases are TGTGCCAGCAGTTTAAGTCTACGCATCGCCTACGAGCAGTACTTC. Translating it yields CASSLSLRIAYEQYF.

This rearrangement joins TRBV19 to TRBJ1-2, with a tentative D call TRBD1 (6 bases). The CDR3 has 12 amino acids. The V end was cut by 11 bases, the J end by 5 bases, with 15 bases between. Germline V CDR1 and CDR2: LNHDA, SQIVND (reference sequence). The CDR3 region has the DNA TGTGCCGCGAGGGGGACCTCGTATGGCTACACCTTC. This sequence encodes CAARGTSYGYTF.

V is TRBV28 and J is TRBJ1-1; a possible D gene is TRBD1 (5 bases). This CDR3 comprises 14 residues. The germline CDR1 and CDR2 sequences are MDHEN and SYDVKM. The V end was cut by 5 bases, the J end by 4 bases, with 14 bases between. CDR3 protein: CASSRRGRRTEAFF. The CDR3 coding sequence is TGTGCCAGCAGTCGGAGGGGAAGGCGCACTGAAGCTTTCTTT.

This CDR3 reads CASSVKEGHSPLHF. In DNA, the CDR3 is TGTGCCAGCAGCGTTAAGGAGGGCCACTCACCCCTCCACTTT. V is TRBV9 and J is TRBJ1-6; D gene uncertain. The CDR3 extends over 14 amino acids. CDR1 is SGDLS and CDR2 is YYNGEE in the germline V gene. V lost 2 bases, J lost 10 bases, and 13 bases lay in between.

J is TRBJ1-1 and V is TRBV10-3; D unclear. The CDR3 is 14 residues long. Germline CDR1 is ENHRY and CDR2 is SYGVKD. Trimming shortened V by 3 bases and J by 4 bases, and 12 bases separated the two germline ends. CDR3 sequence reads: CAISDWVGGTEAFF. The CDR3 nucleotides read TGTGCCATCAGTGATTGGGTGGGTGGCACTGAAGCTTTCTTT.

The chain links TRBV18 to TRBJ2-1; D is ambiguous. The CDR3 is 16 residues long. Germline values: CDR1 KGHSH, CDR2 LQKENI. V was cut by 0 bases and J by 4 bases, with 13 bases left in between. This chain's CDR3 is CASSPPGKGSYNEQFF. The CDR3 region has the DNA TGTGCCAGCTCACCACCGGGGAAGGGAAGTTACAATGAGCAGTTCTTC.

This chain connects TRBV7-9 to TRBJ2-5, with D perhaps TRBD2 (6 bases). V shed 5 bases and J shed 2 bases, with 12 bases lying between them. Germline V gene data show CDR1 as SEHNR and CDR2 as FQNEAQ (reference sequence). This CDR3 has 14 amino acids. CDR3 loop: CASSAFGGQETQYF. In DNA, the CDR3 is TGTGCCAGCAGCGCCTTTGGGGGGCAAGAGACCCAGTACTTC.

This clone was picked up one time. CDR3 DNA sequence: TGTGCCAGCAGCTCGGACAGGGGAATAGGAGAGCTGTTTTTT. Translation gives CASSSDRGIGELFF. This chain uses TRBV7-2 with TRBJ2-2, with 9 bases that match TRBD1. The CDR3 runs to 14 residues. V gave up 4 bases and J gave up 11 bases; unmatched junction bases: 8. CDR1 is SGHTA and CDR2 is FQGNSA in the germline V gene.

This sequence joins TRBV30 and TRBJ2-7; tentatively, D is TRBD1 or TRBD2 (6 bases each). Trimming cost V 2 bases and J 3 bases, with 17 bases left between them. In germline, CDR1 is GTSNPN, CDR2 SVGIG (reference sequence). This CDR3 is 15 amino acids long. Here the CDR3 reads CAWSSGAPGLYEQYF. CDR3 nucleotide sequence: TGTGCCTGGAGTTCGGGGGCCCCAGGACTCTACGAGCAGTACTTC.

The chain uses TRBV7-9 and TRBJ2-5, with 11 nucleotides matching TRBD1. With the DNA end fitting TRBJ2-7 better, the J assignment may be wrong. CDR1 is SEHNR and CDR2 is FQNEAQ in the germline V gene (reference sequence). The length of the CDR3 is 15 residues. In nucleotides, the CDR3 is TGTGCCAGCAGCTCATCCGGGACAGGGGGCTACGAGCAGTACTTC. Its protein is CASSSSGTGGYEQYF.